This T cell receptor (beta chain) comes out of a study of a mutant IDH1 vaccine in newly diagnosed glioma. The time point here: week 47, end of study. Each dose of the vaccine consisted of 300 ug of mutant IDH1 20-mer peptide, with topical imiquimod. V shed 7 bases and J 7 bases; nucleotides not matched to a gene: 12. This CDR3 is 15 amino acids long. Per the germline V gene, CDR1 is SNHLY and CDR2 is FYNNEI. As regards this clone: Its specificity is not known.

Sequenced by immunoSEQ multiplex PCR; TCRdb stores in-frame clones only, minus some. Here the sample spans 30,000 to 35,000 clones, more than 80% being singletons. The rearrangement uses TRBV2 and TRBJ2-2; 7 bases fit TRBD2. Sequences were derived from PBMCs, sampled from a glioma patient whose treatment included an IDH1 peptide vaccine. This clonotype was obtained from a woman in her thirties or forties with glioma. CDR3 DNA: TGTGCCAGCAACCAGCGGGGCTACCAAGGCGGGGAGCTGTTTTTT. Protein: CASNQRGYQGGELFF.